The 14 T cell receptor beta chains presented below share a single source sample, sequenced in a study of T cell responses to AZD1222 COVID-19 vaccine. Sequenced by immunoSEQ multiplex PCR; TCRdb stores in-frame clones only, minus some. The sample has 82,000 or so clones, 90% seen once. This specimen was peripheral blood, taken on day 0 of AZD1222 vaccination. All receptors derive from an adult in good health.

The rearrangement links TRBV27 to TRBJ2-3; D ambiguous. Germline values: CDR1 MNHEY, CDR2 SMNVEV (reference sequence). The CDR3 runs 16 residues. V lost 3 bases, J lost 6 bases, and 19 bases lay in between. CDR3 protein: CASSFQYRVEKDTQYF. The CDR3 nucleotides read TGTGCCAGCAGTTTCCAGTACCGGGTCGAAAAGGATACGCAGTATTTT.

The chain recombines TRBV4-2 with TRBJ1-4; possible D gene TRBD1, 5 bases. Germline CDR1 LGHNA, CDR2 YNFKEQ. The CDR3 runs to 18 residues. V was cut by 0 bases and J by 3 bases, with 17 bases left in between. The CDR3 spells CASSQDSGGTRANEKLFF. In nucleotides, the CDR3 is TGTGCCAGCAGCCAAGATAGCGGGGGAACCAGGGCTAATGAAAAACTGTTTTTT.

This clone was detected only once. The rearrangement uses TRBV2 and TRBJ2-3, with D perhaps TRBD2 (6 bases). CDR3 length equals 13 residues. Per germline, CDR1 SNHLY and CDR2 FYNNEI. V shed 2 bases and J shed 3 bases, with 6 bases lying between them. The CDR3 DNA is TGTGCCAGCAGTGAACTAGCGACAGATACGCAGTATTTT. It codes for CASSELATDTQYF.

The rearrangement joins TRBV19 to TRBJ2-7; tentatively, D is TRBD1 (5 bases). Germline V CDR1 and CDR2: LNHDA, SQIVND (reference sequence). V gave up 4 bases and J gave up 2 bases, with 9 bases separating them. This CDR3 region has 13 residues. CDR3 loop: CASSTDSAYEQYF. CDR3 sequence (DNA): TGTGCCAGTAGTACCGACAGTGCCTACGAGCAGTACTTC.

The rearrangement joins TRBV7-9 to TRBJ1-2, with D possibly matching TRBD1 (5 bases). The CDR3 is made up of 14 amino acids. V shed 1 base and J shed 8 bases, with 14 bases lying between them. Germline V gene data show CDR1 as SEHNR and CDR2 as FQNEAQ (reference sequence). The CDR3 bases are TGTGCCAGCAGCTTAGACAGGCAGGGTCCGGGCTACACCTTC. Amino acids: CASSLDRQGPGYTF.

CDR3 loop: CASSSARQPYEQYF. The DNA for the CDR3 is TGTGCCAGCAGTTCAGCTCGACAGCCCTACGAGCAGTACTTC. This chain uses TRBV27 with TRBJ2-7; possibly TRBD1 for D (5 bases). Germline V gene lookup returns CDR1 MNHEY and CDR2 SMNVEV (reference sequence). V gave up 4 bases and J gave up 2 bases, with 12 bases separating them. This CDR3 has 14 residues.

This sequence joins TRBV29-1 and TRBJ1-3, with D unclear. Germline lookup yields CDR1 SQVTM and CDR2 ANQGSEA. V was pared by 4 bases and J by 3 bases, with 13 bases between. The CDR3 length is 14 residues. CDR3 amino acids: CSVADGFVGNTIYF. As DNA, the CDR3 is TGCAGCGTTGCGGACGGATTTGTTGGAAACACCATATATTTT.

The J gene is TRBJ1-1, the V gene TRBV5-4, with unresolved D. V was trimmed by 0 bases and J by 1 base, leaving 4 bases between them. The CDR3 has 13 amino acids. Germline CDR1 reads SGHNT; CDR2 reads YYREEE (reference sequence). In nucleotides, the CDR3 is TGTGCCAGCAGCTTGGGGCCGAACACTGAAGCTTTCTTT. Translation gives CASSLGPNTEAFF.

V usage is TRBV7-9 and J usage is TRBJ2-2; 9 nucleotides agree with TRBD1. Trimming removed 0 bases from V and 5 bases from J; junction bases left unmatched: 7. From germline, CDR1 is SEHNR and CDR2 FQNEAQ (reference sequence). The CDR3 has 17 residues. CDR3 residues: CASSLAGTGTQTGELFF. The CDR3 coding sequence is TGTGCCAGCAGCTTAGCGGGGACAGGGACTCAAACCGGGGAGCTGTTTTTT.

V usage is TRBV7-2 and J usage is TRBJ2-3; the match to TRBD2 covers 9 bases. Trimming removed 1 base from V and 1 base from J; junction bases left unmatched: 9. This CDR3 is built from 18 residues. From germline, CDR1 is SGHTA and CDR2 FQGNSA. CDR3 bases: TGTGCCAGCAGCTTAGTCCCCTTAAGACTAGCGGGCACAGATACGCAGTATTTT. Protein sequence: CASSLVPLRLAGTDTQYF.

This clone was counted a few times. V usage is TRBV6-5 and J usage is TRBJ1-1; D not resolved. CDR1 MNHEY and CDR2 SVGAGI come from the germline V gene. CDR3 length: 12 residues. Trimming took off 6 bases at V and 0 bases at J, with 5 bases between the two ends. The CDR3 reads CASRGMNTEAFF. Here the CDR3 DNA reads TGTGCCAGCAGAGGGATGAACACTGAAGCTTTCTTT.

This rearrangement joins TRBV27 to TRBJ1-5, with D unresolved. This CDR3 region has 14 residues. The germline V gene has CDR1 MNHEY and CDR2 SMNVEV (reference sequence). Trimming removed 3 bases at V and 3 bases at J, with 9 bases between. CDR3 coding DNA: TGTGCCAGCAGTTTGCGACAAGACAATCAGCCCCAGCATTTT. Translating gives CASSLRQDNQPQHF.

The rearrangement links TRBV2 to TRBJ2-3, with D hard to call. V dropped 6 bases and J dropped 0 bases, with 10 bases sitting between them. Germline assignment: CDR1 SNHLY and CDR2 FYNNEI. The CDR3 has 14 residues. The CDR3 sequence is CASRGSPSTDTQYF. The CDR3 DNA sequence: TGTGCCAGCAGGGGTTCACCTAGCACAGATACGCAGTATTTT.

CDR3 in amino acids: CASSQGPGGTSGNTIYF. In nucleotides, the CDR3 is TGTGCCAGCAGCCAAGGTCCAGGGGGCACCTCTGGAAACACCATATATTTT. The rearrangement uses TRBV3-1 (or the pseudogene TRBV3-2) and TRBJ1-3, with 8 bases that match TRBD1. Germline V gene lookup returns CDR1 LGHDT and CDR2 YNNKEL (reference sequence). V dropped 1 base and J dropped 0; count of bases not matched to a gene: 5. The CDR3 has 17 residues.